These 17 T cell receptor beta chains share one sample of origin, sequenced in a study of CD8 T cells in ankylosing spondylitis (TCRdb year 2017). Library generation was performed with 5' RACE. Sequencer: Illumina HiSeq 2500. TCRdb cleaned the public reads at Q25 with fastp, built clones with MiXCR and kept in-frame beta chains. Entries that share a CDR3 protein sequence are merged under the most common genes and DNA. The sample table contains roughly 170,000 distinct CDR3 sequences; only one count was recorded for approximately 9.9% of them. The ten largest clones take up over 13% of the sample. Sequencing was carried out using blood, either unsorted or a sorted T cell fraction (not recorded which). These receptors were collected from a female donor with ankylosing spondylitis or in good health (not recorded which).

This clonotype was seen many times. The chain is built from TRBV12-3 or TRBV12-4 and TRBJ2-1; D is ambiguous. The CDR3 is 13 residues long. V gave up 2 bases and J gave up 5 bases, with 7 bases separating them. The CDR3 DNA reads TGTGCCAGCAGTTTAAGTTCAAACAATGAGCAGTTCTTC. Translation gives CASSLSSNNEQFF.

This clonotype was seen a few times. The CDR3 does not close with the conserved phenylalanine or tryptophan, likely indicating a read error. No DNA is shown, since the ends of the CDR3 on it are uncertain; the CDR3 is the one TCRdb lists. V gene TRBV27 combines with J gene TRBJ2-5; the table's D gene call, TRBD2, was not cross checked with the DNA. Germline loops: CDR1 MNHEY, CDR2 SMNVEV (reference sequence). 8 amino acids form the CDR3, both terminal residues included. The CDR3: CASSLYSH.

This clonotype was seen only a few times. Here the CDR3 DNA reads TGTGCCAGCAGTTTGGACCACTGGGGTGGCTACACCTTC. This codes for CASSLDHWGGYTF. The chain couples TRBV27 to TRBJ1-2; D remains unclear. CDR1 MNHEY and CDR2 SMNVEV come from the germline V gene (reference sequence). The ends were cut back, 3 bases at V and 7 bases at J, with 12 bases in the middle. CDR3 size: 13 residues.

This clonotype was counted ten times or more. The chain is built from TRBV29-1 and TRBJ1-1, with D hard to call. This CDR3 contains 10 residues. Germline V gene data show CDR1 as SQVTM and CDR2 as ANQGSEA. The V gene lost 5 bases and the J gene lost 8 bases, with 9 bases spanning the gap. CDR3 bases: TGCAGCGTTCTTCACAACGAAGCTTTCTTT. Its protein is CSVLHNEAFF.

Concerning this clonotype: Being one base from a much bigger clone, this may be a read error. This chain connects TRBV5-1 to TRBJ2-7, with D unclear. Germline V gene lookup returns CDR1 SGHRS and CDR2 YFSETQ. The CDR3 has 12 residues. CDR3 DNA sequence: TGCGCCAGCGGGTTGACGGGCTACGAGCAGCACTTC. This sequence encodes CASGLTGYEQHF.

This clonotype was picked up a small number of times. The chain employs TRBV20-1 and TRBJ2-7; the D gene is possibly TRBD2 (5 bases). Germline CDR1 is DFQATT and CDR2 is SNEGSKA (reference sequence). The CDR3 is made up of 11 amino acids. V lost 3 bases and J 4 bases, leaving 7 bases between the germline ends. CDR3: CSASRGYEQYF. The CDR3 DNA reads as TGCAGTGCTAGTAGAGGGTACGAGCAGTACTTC.

This clonotype was observed at least ten times. The V gene is TRBV2, the J gene TRBJ2-1; D is unclear. The CDR3 runs 10 residues. Germline lookup yields CDR1 SNHLY and CDR2 FYNNEI. The V end lost 10 bases, the J end lost 5 bases, and 6 bases lay between the germline ends. The CDR3 nucleotides are TGTGCCACCCTCAACAATGAGCAGTTCTTC. This codes for CATLNNEQFF. Drawing the rest from reference TRBV2 and TRBJ2-1, the complete variable domain is EPEVTQTPSHQVTQMGQEVILRCVPISNHLYFYWYRQILGQKVEFLVSFYNNEISEKSEIFDDQFSVERPDGSNFTLKIRSTKLEDSAMYFCATLNNEQFFGPGTRLTVL.

There are a few counts of this clonotype. The rearrangement links TRBV20-1 to TRBJ1-4; possible D gene TRBD1, 6 bases. CDR3 length: 14 amino acids. From germline, CDR1 is DFQATT and CDR2 SNEGSKA (reference sequence). Trimming removed 6 bases at V and 8 bases at J, with 19 bases between. The CDR3 loop is CSALPRQGWEKLFF. CDR3 in DNA: TGCAGTGCCCTCCCCAGGCAGGGGTGGGAAAAACTGTTTTTT.

This CDR3 is CASSFASGYNEQFF. Here the CDR3 DNA reads TGTGCCAGCAGCTTCGCTAGCGGATACAATGAGCAGTTCTTC. The rearrangement joins TRBV7-9 to TRBJ2-1, with TRBD2 matching over 7 bases. The CDR3 totals 14 residues. The V and J ends lost 3 bases and 4 bases, in that order; junction bases with no gene match: 3. Germline CDR1 SEHNR, CDR2 FQNEAQ (reference sequence).

The chain joins TRBV6-5 to TRBJ1-5; 8 nucleotides align to TRBD1. The trim removed 4 bases at V and 7 bases at J, leaving 9 bases unmatched. CDR3 length: 15 amino acids. Germline V gene data show CDR1 as MNHEY and CDR2 as SVGAGI. In DNA, the CDR3 is TGTGCCAGCAGTTCTCGGACAGGGTTTGAACAGCCCCAGCATTTT. Encoded protein: CASSSRTGFEQPQHF.

This clonotype was detected a few times. The chain uses TRBV6-5 and TRBJ2-5, with a weak D call TRBD1 (5 bases). The CDR3 has 14 residues. Trimming took 2 bases from V and 3 from J, leaving 10 bases between them. CDR1 is MNHEY and CDR2 is SVGAGI in the germline V gene. CDR3 residues: CASSYETAKETQYF. CDR3 in DNA: TGTGCCAGCAGTTACGAGACAGCAAAAGAGACCCAGTACTTC.

The V and J genes are TRBV27 and TRBJ2-3, with unresolved D. Germline CDR1 and CDR2: MNHEY and SMNVEV (reference sequence). V lost 7 bases and J 1 base, leaving 9 bases between the germline ends. This CDR3 is 13 amino acids long. The CDR3 DNA reads TGTGCCAGCAAGGAGATCGGCACAGATACGCAGTATTTT. Translation: CASKEIGTDTQYF.

The chain recombines TRBV4-3 with TRBJ2-1; D gene unclear. This CDR3 comprises 15 residues. The germline gives CDR1 LGHNA, CDR2 YSLEER. Trimming pared 0 bases from V and 4 bases from J, leaving 10 bases between. The DNA of the CDR3 is TGCGCCAGCAGCCAAGATCTTCAACGGTACAATGAGCAGTTCTTC. Translated, it gives CASSQDLQRYNEQFF.

This clonotype was counted at least ten times. The chain has TRBV4-3 and TRBJ2-5; D gene ambiguous. Trimming removed 0 bases at V and 5 bases at J, with 13 bases between. CDR3 length: 15 amino acids. Germline CDR1 LGHNA, CDR2 YSLEER. CDR3 residues: CASSQDTLGRETQYF. In DNA, the CDR3 is TGCGCCAGCAGCCAAGATACCCTGGGCCGGGAGACCCAGTACTTC.

A few counts support this clonotype. V is TRBV15 and J is TRBJ1-5; no reliable D call. Germline V gene sequence: CDR1 LNHNV, CDR2 YYDKDF (reference sequence). V was trimmed by 0 bases and J by 9 bases, leaving 6 bases between them. The CDR3 extends over 12 amino acids. CDR3 coding DNA: TGTGCCACCAGCAGAGATCGTGGGCCCCAGCATTTT. It translates to CATSRDRGPQHF.

This clonotype occurred a few times. This chain links TRBV6-2 or TRBV6-3 with TRBJ2-1; a weak D match, TRBD2 (5 bases). The CDR3 sequence is 12 residues long. Germline V gene sequence: CDR1 MNHEY, CDR2 SVGEGT. V lost 8 bases and J 7 bases, leaving 12 bases between the germline ends. The DNA for the CDR3 is TGTGCCAGCGAGGGTAGGGCGAATGAGCAGTTCTTC. Translated: CASEGRANEQFF.

This clonotype was seen a few times. The genes are TRBV7-7 and TRBJ2-5; a weak D match, TRBD1 (5 bases). Germline CDR1 is SSHAT and CDR2 is FNYEAQ (reference sequence). Trimming cost V 5 bases and J 5 bases, with 21 bases left between them. The CDR3 sequence is 16 residues long. The CDR3 loop reads CASSIRTQGRGETQYF. In DNA form, the CDR3 reads TGTGCCAGCAGCATTCGGACGCAGGGTCGTGGGGAGACCCAGTACTTC.